This entry lists 22 T cell receptor beta chains sequenced from one sample in a study of OX40 agonist ivuxolimab in advanced cancers. Assay used: immunoSEQ multiplex PCR; TCRdb lists only in-frame clones, some missing. The repertoire holds around 97,000 clones, about 86% seen once, with around 5.5% in the top ten. Specimen: CD4+ or CD8+ T cells sorted from blood, collected in a trial of the OX40 agonist ivuxolimab. The receptors here all came from an adult with an advanced solid tumor such as melanoma, head and neck, liver or kidney cancer.

The CDR3 DNA reads as TGTGCCAGCTCACTTCCCTGGGGTTACAGCACAGATACGCAGTATTTT. It is translated as CASSLPWGYSTDTQYF. This chain connects TRBV18 to TRBJ2-3; D is ambiguous. The CDR3 has 16 residues. The germline gives CDR1 KGHSH, CDR2 LQKENI. The V end lost 4 bases, the J end lost 0 bases, and 14 bases lay between the germline ends.

The chain employs TRBV19 and TRBJ2-2; D gene uncertain. Germline V gene sequence: CDR1 LNHDA, CDR2 SQIVND (reference sequence). CDR3 size: 14 residues. Between the trimmed V and J ends, which lost 4 bases and 3 bases, there was a span of 9 bases. This CDR3 is CASSKDGHTGELFF. DNA of the CDR3: TGTGCCAGTAGTAAGGACGGACACACCGGGGAGCTGTTTTTT.

The rearrangement joins TRBV6-1 to TRBJ2-7, with a possible D match to TRBD2 (7 bases). V was pared by 6 bases and J by 0 bases, with 12 bases between. CDR3 size: 14 residues. The germline CDR1 and CDR2 sequences are MNHNS and SASEGT. CDR3 sequence reads: CASRGGPPSYEQYF. DNA of the CDR3: TGTGCCAGCAGGGGGGGGCCCCCCTCCTACGAGCAGTACTTC.

In its sample, this clone was seen a few times. CDR3 nucleotides: TGTGCCAGCAGTGAATCTGGGTTGGGGGACTATGGCTACACCTTC. It translates to CASSESGLGDYGYTF. The chain employs TRBV2 and TRBJ1-2, with a tentative D call TRBD1 (5 bases). Germline V gene sequence: CDR1 SNHLY, CDR2 FYNNEI. V gave up 2 bases and J gave up 3 bases, with 13 bases separating them. The CDR3 consists of 15 residues. The full variable domain, completed using reference TRBV2 and TRBJ1-2, is EPEVTQTPSHQVTQMGQEVILRCVPISNHLYFYWYRQILGQKVEFLVSFYNNEISEKSEIFDDQFSVERPDGSNFTLKIRSTKLEDSAMYFCASSESGLGDYGYTFGSGTRLTVV.

This chain links TRBV27 with TRBJ2-2, with 8 positions matching TRBD2. The germline V gene encodes CDR1 MNHEY and CDR2 SMNVEV (reference sequence). The V gene end was trimmed by 10 bases and the J gene end by 2 bases; junction bases not matched to a gene: 6. This CDR3 has 14 amino acids. The CDR3 nucleotides read TGTGCCACTTCAGCGGGAGCCAACACCGGGGAGCTGTTTTTT. It codes for CATSAGANTGELFF.

Here the CDR3 DNA reads TGTGCCAGCAGTTCACAGGGATACGAGCAGTACTTC. Its protein is CASSSQGYEQYF. The chain couples TRBV2 to TRBJ2-7, with D maybe TRBD1 (6 bases). The CDR3 runs to 12 residues. Germline CDR1 is SNHLY and CDR2 is FYNNEI. V shed 5 bases and J shed 4 bases, with 9 bases lying between them.

The gene calls are TRBV6-1 and TRBJ2-1; no clear D. Germline V gene lookup returns CDR1 MNHNS and CDR2 SASEGT. Trimming took off 6 bases at V and 5 bases at J, with 14 bases between the two ends. The CDR3 spans 14 residues. CDR3 amino acids: CASRRSDPNNEQFF. In DNA form, the CDR3 reads TGTGCCAGCAGGAGGTCCGATCCCAACAATGAGCAGTTCTTC.

J is TRBJ1-1 and V is TRBV4-3, with TRBD1 matching 9 bases. The ends lost 0 bases at V and 0 bases at J; junction bases unmatched: 8. There are 18 residues in the CDR3. Germline-derived CDR1 and CDR2 are LGHNA and YSLEER. Here the CDR3 reads CASSQEGQGSVMNTEAFF. The CDR3 nucleotides are TGCGCCAGCAGCCAAGAAGGACAGGGGAGCGTCATGAACACTGAAGCTTTCTTT.

The chain combines TRBV14 with TRBJ2-5, with a tentative D call TRBD1 (5 bases). The CDR3 spans 13 residues. From germline, CDR1 is SGHDN and CDR2 FVKESK. V was cut by 3 bases and J by 7 bases, with 12 bases left in between. This CDR3 reads CASSHPGKRTQYF. The CDR3 DNA follows: TGTGCCAGCAGCCACCCAGGGAAAAGGACCCAGTACTTC.

The chain links TRBV10-3 to TRBJ2-1; D call uncertain. The CDR3 is 14 residues long. V dropped 4 bases and J dropped 6 bases, with 13 bases sitting between them. Germline CDR1 ENHRY, CDR2 SYGVKD. The CDR3: CAISGASSRNEQFF. CDR3 in DNA: TGTGCCATCAGTGGAGCCTCAAGTCGCAATGAGCAGTTCTTC.

V is TRBV18 and J is TRBJ2-4; the match to TRBD1 covers 10 bases. This CDR3 is 14 amino acids long. The germline V gene has CDR1 KGHSH and CDR2 LQKENI. The trim removed 3 bases at V and 6 bases at J, leaving 2 bases unmatched. The CDR3 nucleotides read TGTGCCAGCTCACCGCGGGACAGGGGAAACATTCAGTACTTC. Protein: CASSPRDRGNIQYF.

The genes are TRBV7-2 and TRBJ2-3, with TRBD2 matching over 9 bases. The V and J ends lost 2 bases and 2 bases, in that order; junction bases with no gene match: 5. Germline V gene lookup returns CDR1 SGHTA and CDR2 FQGNSA. The CDR3 loop spans 16 amino acids. In nucleotides, the CDR3 is TGTGCCAGCAGCTTACTTGCTAGCGGGAACACAGATACGCAGTATTTT. Translated, it gives CASSLLASGNTDTQYF.

This sequence joins TRBV7-6 and TRBJ1-1, with 7 bases fitting TRBD1. V trimming: 5 bases; J trimming: 5 bases; junction bases outside the gene matches: 11. Germline V lookup: CDR1 SGHVS, CDR2 FNYEAQ. The CDR3 consists of 15 residues. CDR3 DNA sequence: TGTGCCAGCAGCCCGCTGGGCAGGGGGAGAACTGAAGCTTTCTTT. This gives the protein CASSPLGRGRTEAFF.

The chain is built from TRBV9 and TRBJ1-5, with D possibly TRBD1 on 6 matching bases. The CDR3 is made up of 14 amino acids. Germline CDR1 reads SGDLS; CDR2 reads YYNGEE. Trimming stripped 3 bases from V and 7 bases from J, with 14 bases between. The CDR3 coding sequence is TGTGCCAGCAGCGCCGGACAGCTCGGGCAGCCCCAGCATTTT. This codes for CASSAGQLGQPQHF.

This chain uses TRBV6-6 with TRBJ1-2; 9 positions match TRBD1. The germline gives CDR1 MNHNY, CDR2 SVGAGI (reference sequence). This CDR3 has 14 residues. The trim removed 2 bases at V and 6 bases at J, leaving 4 bases unmatched. The CDR3 region has the DNA TGTGCCAGCAGTTACACAGGACAGGGGAATGGCTACACCTTC. Translation: CASSYTGQGNGYTF.

The chain couples TRBV7-9 to TRBJ2-3; the D gene could be TRBD1 or TRBD2 (5 bases each). The CDR3 spans 13 residues. The V end was cut by 6 bases, the J end by 6 bases, with 13 bases between. The germline gives CDR1 SEHNR, CDR2 FQNEAQ (reference sequence). CDR3 sequence: CASSLGGWDTQYF. Here the CDR3 DNA reads TGTGCCAGCAGTCTTGGGGGTTGGGATACGCAGTATTTT.

The chain couples TRBV9 to TRBJ1-1; no firm D call. The germline gives CDR1 SGDLS, CDR2 YYNGEE. With 1 base removed from V and 7 bases from J, the gap between germline ends came to 11 bases. The CDR3 is made up of 13 amino acids. The chain's CDR3 is CASSVFVGDEAFF. CDR3 DNA sequence: TGTGCCAGCAGCGTATTTGTTGGGGATGAAGCTTTCTTT.

The V call is TRBV5-1, the J call TRBJ2-5; D not certain. The CDR3 contains 14 residues. Germline V gene data show CDR1 as SGHRS and CDR2 as YFSETQ. Trimming took 4 bases from V and 5 from J, leaving 15 bases between them. The CDR3 sequence: CASSVGLATETQYF. The CDR3, as DNA: TGCGCCAGCAGCGTAGGCTTGGCGACGGAGACCCAGTACTTC.

This clone was counted a few times. The junction departs from the called germline gene at one end, perhaps through a read error. The chain is built from TRBV5-1 and TRBJ1-4; D gene ambiguous. From germline, CDR1 is SGHRS and CDR2 YFSETQ. The CDR3 covers 13 residues. This CDR3 reads CASSLAPMEKLTF. The CDR3 DNA reads as TGCGCCAGCAGCTTGGCCCCGATGGAAAAGCTAACCTTT.

The chain has TRBV7-9 and TRBJ2-1, with TRBD1 identical over 7 bases. The germline V gene has CDR1 SEHNR and CDR2 FQNEAQ (reference sequence). The CDR3 has 11 residues. The CDR3 sequence is CGTGTYNEQFF. CDR3 DNA: TGTGGGACAGGCACCTACAATGAGCAGTTCTTC.

CDR3 region: CASSLHIGIRTDTQYF. CDR3 bases: TGTGCCAGCAGCTTGCACATCGGGATTCGGACAGATACGCAGTATTTT. V and J are TRBV5-5 and TRBJ2-3; a possible D gene is TRBD2 (5 bases). Trimming left V 1 base short and J 3 bases short, with 15 bases between. In germline, CDR1 is SGHKS, CDR2 YYEKEE (reference sequence). This CDR3 contains 16 residues.

This chain connects TRBV19 to TRBJ2-3; D is uncertain. CDR3 length: 14 residues. Trimming stripped 3 bases from V and 3 bases from J, with 10 bases between. Germline values: CDR1 LNHDA, CDR2 SQIVND (reference sequence). The CDR3 spells CASSIRQGTDTQYF. Written as DNA, the CDR3 is TGTGCCAGTAGTATCCGTCAAGGGACAGATACGCAGTATTTT.